Following are 29 T cell receptor beta chains from one sample sequenced in a study of Ad26.COV2.S vaccination and SARS-CoV-2 variants. Here immunoSEQ multiplex PCR was the method, and the copy in TCRdb shows in-frame clones only, minus some. Counted here are around 340,000 clones, around 88% occurring once; the ten biggest clones make up about 10%. This sample's treatment: approximately 18 received Ad26.COV2.S at low or high dose, single or two shots; roughly five received placebo; per-sample allocation not given. Samples analyzed were those drawn on day 63 after the first vaccine or placebo injection. Material: peripheral blood, obtained in a trial of Ad26.COV2.S vaccine versus placebo. Receptors were obtained from a person aged 18-60 years who received the Ad26.COV2.S COVID-19 vaccine or a placebo.

The V call is TRBV7-9, the J call TRBJ1-4; D is undetermined. V dropped 1 base and J dropped 7 bases, with 13 bases sitting between them. Germline-derived CDR1 and CDR2 are SEHNR and FQNEAQ (reference sequence). The CDR3 totals 15 residues. The CDR3 reads CASSLDLSGSEKLFF. CDR3 in DNA: TGTGCCAGCAGCTTAGATTTATCGGGTAGTGAAAAACTGTTTTTT. The complete variable domain, with remaining parts taken from reference TRBV7-9 and TRBJ1-4, reads DTGVSQNPRHKITKRGQNVTFRCDPISEHNRLYWYRQTLGQGPEFLTYFQNEAQLEKSRLLSDRFSAERPKGSFSTLEIQRTEQGDSAMYLCASSLDLSGSEKLFFGSGTQLSVL.

This clone showed up just once. The chain employs TRBV3-1 (or the pseudogene TRBV3-2) and TRBJ2-7; D perhaps matches TRBD2 (6 bases). From germline, CDR1 is LGHDT and CDR2 YNNKEL (reference sequence). This CDR3 contains 14 residues. V was clipped by 2 bases and J by 9 bases, with 17 bases between them. The CDR3 sequence is CASSQSSGRYGQYF. In nucleotides, the CDR3 is TGTGCCAGCAGCCAATCAAGCGGGCGGTATGGGCAGTACTTC.

The gene calls are TRBV9 and TRBJ2-4; no reliable D call. Germline CDR1 and CDR2: SGDLS and YYNGEE. This CDR3 is built from 13 residues. The V gene lost 3 bases and the J gene lost 0 bases, with 4 bases spanning the gap. In nucleotides, the CDR3 is TGTGCCAGCAGCGATATAGCCAAAAACATTCAGTACTTC. Amino acid sequence: CASSDIAKNIQYF.

The chain couples TRBV6-1 to TRBJ1-2; D uncertain. V gave up 3 bases and J gave up 3 bases, with 8 bases separating them. The CDR3 has 13 residues. Germline V gene sequence: CDR1 MNHNS, CDR2 SASEGT. DNA for the CDR3: TGTGCCAGCAGTGACGGTAATTACTATGGCTACACCTTC. As protein: CASSDGNYYGYTF.

The chain uses TRBV2 and TRBJ2-7, with 10 bases lining up with TRBD2. Trimming removed 7 bases from V and 6 bases from J; junction bases left unmatched: 9. This CDR3 contains 14 residues. CDR1 and CDR2 from the germline V gene are SNHLY and FYNNEI. CDR3 bases: TGTGCCAGCATATCCTCGGGACTAGCGATCGAGCAGTACTTC. Amino acid sequence: CASISSGLAIEQYF.

The V call is TRBV3-1 (or the pseudogene TRBV3-2), the J call TRBJ2-2; D remains ambiguous. CDR1 is LGHDT, CDR2 YNNKEL, per germline (reference sequence). V was trimmed by 2 bases and J by 6 bases, leaving 7 bases between them. CDR3 length: 13 residues. CDR3 in DNA: TGTGCCAGCAGCCAAACTGAGTCCGGGGAGCTGTTTTTT. This gives the protein CASSQTESGELFF.

V is TRBV5-5 and J is TRBJ2-3; 12 positions match TRBD2. CDR3 length: 15 residues. Germline assignment: CDR1 SGHKS and CDR2 YYEKEE (reference sequence). Trimming took 0 bases from V and 4 from J; bases not matched to a gene: 0. The CDR3 DNA is TGTGCCAGCAGCTTGGGACTAGCGGGAGCAGATACGCAGTATTTT. Protein product: CASSLGLAGADTQYF.

The chain is built from TRBV10-3 and TRBJ2-7, with a possible D match to TRBD1 (6 bases). Germline CDR1 and CDR2: ENHRY and SYGVKD. The CDR3 totals 14 residues. V was pared by 8 bases and J by 2 bases, with 16 bases between. The CDR3 nucleotides read TGTGCCATCCGGGACGGGACACACACCTACGAGCAGTACTTC. Translation: CAIRDGTHTYEQYF.

This chain uses TRBV19 with TRBJ2-1; 11 bases match TRBD2. The V and J ends lost 3 bases and 5 bases, in that order; junction bases with no gene match: 0. The CDR3 totals 14 residues. In germline, CDR1 is LNHDA, CDR2 SQIVND (reference sequence). The CDR3: CASSMGLADNEQFF. The CDR3 bases are TGTGCCAGTAGTATGGGACTAGCGGACAATGAGCAGTTCTTC.

This clone has a single count. The chain has TRBV5-6 and TRBJ1-5, with D possibly being TRBD1 (6 bases). Germline values: CDR1 SGHDT, CDR2 YYEEEE. The CDR3 runs to 15 residues. V lost 3 bases, J lost 6 bases, and 16 bases lay in between. Written as DNA, the CDR3 is TGTGCCAGCAGCTATAAAACAGGGCATACTCAGCCCCAGCATTTT. Its translation is CASSYKTGHTQPQHF.

The rearrangement links TRBV6-2 or TRBV6-3 to TRBJ2-3; weak D call: TRBD2 (5 bases). This CDR3 is 13 amino acids long. Trimming cost V 4 bases and J 1 base, with 6 bases left between them. Germline-derived CDR1 and CDR2 are MNHEY and SVGEGT. CDR3 sequence: CASSFGGTDTQYF. CDR3 in DNA: TGTGCCAGCAGTTTCGGGGGCACAGATACGCAGTATTTT.

This clone was observed a handful of times. The chain uses TRBV6-5 and TRBJ1-3; D not resolved. The germline gives CDR1 MNHEY, CDR2 SVGAGI. V lost 0 bases to trimming and J lost 0 bases, with 6 bases between them. The CDR3 has 15 residues. CDR3 sequence (DNA): TGTGCCAGCAGTTACTCCCGGGACTCTGGAAACACCATATATTTT. It specifies CASSYSRDSGNTIYF.

A few counts support this clone. The chain recombines TRBV10-2 with TRBJ2-1; 8 bases map to TRBD1. Losses at the gene ends were 6 bases for V and 9 bases for J; bases not matched to a gene: 7. This CDR3 has 13 amino acids. CDR1 is WSHSY and CDR2 is SAAADI in the germline V gene. CDR3 sequence: CASRVGQGLEQFF. CDR3 nucleotide sequence: TGCGCCAGCAGAGTAGGACAGGGTCTTGAGCAGTTCTTC.

This chain joins TRBV28 and TRBJ2-3; D gene uncertain. With 4 bases removed from V and 5 bases from J, the gap between germline ends came to 7 bases. The CDR3 totals 12 residues. CDR1 MDHEN and CDR2 SYDVKM come from the germline V gene. The CDR3 region has the DNA TGTGCCAGCAGTTCCCGTTTAGATACGCAGTATTTT. This translates into CASSSRLDTQYF.

The chain employs TRBV10-3 and TRBJ2-7; D may be TRBD2 (5 bases). This CDR3 region has 15 residues. The V end lost 1 base, the J end lost 5 bases, and 15 bases lay between the germline ends. Looked up from germline, CDR1 is ENHRY and CDR2 is SYGVKD. The CDR3 DNA follows: TGTGCCATCAGTGAGTGGGCTTCAAACGGGGACGAGCAGTACTTC. It translates to CAISEWASNGDEQYF.

The V and J genes are TRBV6-4 and TRBJ1-1; no clear D gene. Germline loops: CDR1 MRHNA, CDR2 SNTAGT. V lost 4 bases and J lost 4, with 10 bases in between. The length of the CDR3 is 13 residues. The CDR3 coding sequence is TGTGCCAGCAGTGTTGGGAGTGCCACTGAAGCTTTCTTT. This sequence encodes CASSVGSATEAFF.

The CDR3 nucleotides are TGCGCCAGCAGCCCTCGGACTAGCGGCCGAAAAGATACGCAGTATTTT. Its protein is CASSPRTSGRKDTQYF. The genes are TRBV5-1 and TRBJ2-3; 10 bases line up with TRBD2. The CDR3 totals 16 residues. J gave up 5 bases and V 4 bases, and 10 bases lay outside the gene matches. Germline loops: CDR1 SGHRS, CDR2 YFSETQ.

This chain joins TRBV4-3 and TRBJ2-1, with 8 nucleotides matching TRBD1. The CDR3 sequence is 14 residues long. Losses at the gene ends were 4 bases for V and 7 bases for J; bases not matched to a gene: 6. Germline V CDR1 and CDR2: LGHNA, YSLEER. The CDR3 sequence is CASSPSDRGNEQFF. The CDR3 DNA reads TGCGCCAGCAGCCCATCCGACAGGGGAAATGAGCAGTTCTTC.

This chain uses TRBV10-3 with TRBJ2-2, with 7 bases lining up with TRBD1. The CDR3 is 13 amino acids. V lost 8 bases and J lost 4; bases outside the gene matches: 4. Germline V CDR1 and CDR2: ENHRY, SYGVKD. CDR3 region: CAILTGTTGELFF. CDR3 nucleotides: TGTGCCATCTTGACAGGGACCACCGGGGAGCTGTTTTTT.

The count of this clone is one. The chain uses TRBV4-2 and TRBJ1-2; D not resolved. This CDR3 spans 14 amino acids. The germline CDR1 and CDR2 sequences are LGHNA and YNFKEQ. Trimming stripped 0 bases from V and 8 bases from J, with 13 bases between. The CDR3: CASSQERVEGGYTF. The CDR3 DNA reads TGTGCCAGCAGCCAAGAACGGGTGGAGGGAGGCTACACCTTC.

The V gene is TRBV4-3, the J gene TRBJ1-3; TRBD1 might be the D (6 bases). V lost 0 bases, J lost 5 bases, and 14 bases lay in between. The CDR3 consists of 16 residues. Germline V gene lookup returns CDR1 LGHNA and CDR2 YSLEER. CDR3 nucleotide sequence: TGCGCCAGCAGCCAAGAGTTACTAGGACAGCGAAACACCATATATTTT. Its protein product is CASSQELLGQRNTIYF.

V usage is TRBV19 and J usage is TRBJ1-5; 8 nucleotides line up with TRBD1. Germline CDR1 is LNHDA and CDR2 is SQIVND (reference sequence). The CDR3 spans 15 residues. The V gene end was trimmed by 8 bases and the J gene end by 0 bases; junction bases not matched to a gene: 6. CDR3 protein: CASRDRPYSNQPQHF. The CDR3 nucleotides read TGTGCCAGTCGGGACAGGCCTTATAGCAATCAGCCCCAGCATTTT.

This rearrangement joins TRBV19 to TRBJ2-7; no clear D. The CDR3 consists of 13 residues. CDR1 and CDR2 from the germline V gene are LNHDA and SQIVND (reference sequence). Between the trimmed V and J ends, which lost 5 bases and 4 bases, there was a span of 12 bases. The CDR3 region is CASSPSAGYEQYF. The DNA for the CDR3 is TGTGCCAGTAGTCCGTCCGCCGGATACGAGCAGTACTTC.

The chain employs TRBV27 and TRBJ1-6; D is unclear. The V end lost 2 bases, the J end lost 7 bases, and 9 bases lay between the germline ends. The germline gives CDR1 MNHEY, CDR2 SMNVEV (reference sequence). The CDR3 totals 14 residues. This chain's CDR3 is CASSLRQENSPLHF. The CDR3 region has the DNA TGTGCCAGCAGTTTACGACAAGAAAATTCACCCCTCCACTTT.

V usage is TRBV6-6 and J usage is TRBJ2-1, with no clear D. V was pared by 6 bases and J by 0 bases, with 6 bases between. The CDR3 sequence is 13 residues long. CDR1 and CDR2 (germline): MNHNY, SVGAGI (reference sequence). The chain's CDR3 is CASRGSSYNEQFF. CDR3 in DNA: TGTGCCAGCAGAGGGTCCTCCTACAATGAGCAGTTCTTC.

The chain links TRBV19 to TRBJ1-1; TRBD1 matches at 8 bases. There are 18 residues in the CDR3. The J segment lost 6 bases and the V segment lost 2 bases, leaving 17 bases of the junction unmatched. Germline V gene lookup returns CDR1 LNHDA and CDR2 SQIVND (reference sequence). The CDR3 coding sequence is TGTGCCAGTAGTATATTACCATGGAGCAGGGGGCGCGACGCTGAAGCTTTCTTT. Translated, it gives CASSILPWSRGRDAEAFF.

V usage is TRBV19 and J usage is TRBJ1-3, with 10 bases identical to TRBD1. CDR1 is LNHDA and CDR2 is SQIVND in the germline V gene (reference sequence). There are 16 residues in the CDR3. Germline trimming cut 6 bases from V and 1 base from J; bases unmatched to any gene: 6. The chain's CDR3 is CASSPGQGGSGNTIYF. The CDR3 DNA sequence: TGTGCCAGTAGCCCCGGACAGGGGGGTTCTGGAAACACCATATATTTT.

The genes are TRBV4-1 and TRBJ1-1; D gene unclear. This CDR3 comprises 15 residues. The germline V gene encodes CDR1 MGHRA and CDR2 YSYEKL. Trimming pared 3 bases from V and 1 base from J, leaving 12 bases between. The CDR3 loop is CASSQFLEPNTEAFF. The CDR3 DNA sequence: TGCGCCAGCAGCCAGTTCTTAGAGCCGAACACTGAAGCTTTCTTT.

This chain joins TRBV29-1 and TRBJ2-2; 9 nucleotides match TRBD1. From germline, CDR1 is SQVTM and CDR2 ANQGSEA. The CDR3 runs 13 residues. J lost 3 bases, V lost 6 bases, and 2 bases had no gene match. This chain's CDR3 is CSVGQGYTGELFF. Here the CDR3 DNA reads TGCAGCGTCGGACAGGGGTACACCGGGGAGCTGTTTTTT.